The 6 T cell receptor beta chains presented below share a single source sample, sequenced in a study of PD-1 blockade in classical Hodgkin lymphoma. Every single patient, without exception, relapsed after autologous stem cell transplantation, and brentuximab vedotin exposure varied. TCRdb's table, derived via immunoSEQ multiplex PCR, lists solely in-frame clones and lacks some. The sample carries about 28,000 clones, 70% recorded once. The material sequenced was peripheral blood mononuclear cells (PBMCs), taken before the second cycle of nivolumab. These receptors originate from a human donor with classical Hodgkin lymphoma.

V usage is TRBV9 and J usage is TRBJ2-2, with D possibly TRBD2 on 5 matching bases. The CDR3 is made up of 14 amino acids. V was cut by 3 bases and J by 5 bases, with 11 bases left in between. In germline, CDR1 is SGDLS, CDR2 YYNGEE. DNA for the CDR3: TGTGCCAGCAGCGCCGGGAACTTAACCGGGGAGCTGTTTTTT. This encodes CASSAGNLTGELFF.

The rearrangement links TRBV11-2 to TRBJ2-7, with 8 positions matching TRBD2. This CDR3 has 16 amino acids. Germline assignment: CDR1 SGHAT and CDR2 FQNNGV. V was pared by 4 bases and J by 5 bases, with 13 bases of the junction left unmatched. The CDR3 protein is CASSSYPGGGYDEQYF. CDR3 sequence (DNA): TGTGCCAGCAGCTCCTACCCGGGGGGGGGTTACGACGAGCAGTACTTC.

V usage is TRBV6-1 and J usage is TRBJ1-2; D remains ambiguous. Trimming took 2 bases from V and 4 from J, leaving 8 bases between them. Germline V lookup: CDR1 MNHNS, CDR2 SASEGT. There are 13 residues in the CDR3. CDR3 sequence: CASSEWVFYGYTF. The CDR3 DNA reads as TGTGCCAGCAGTGAATGGGTCTTCTATGGCTACACCTTC.

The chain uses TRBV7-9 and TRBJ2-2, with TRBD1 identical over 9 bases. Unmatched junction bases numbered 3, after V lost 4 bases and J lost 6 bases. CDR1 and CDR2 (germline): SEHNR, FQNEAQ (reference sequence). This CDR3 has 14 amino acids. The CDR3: CASSSRQGAGELFF. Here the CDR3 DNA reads TGTGCCAGCAGCTCACGACAGGGGGCCGGGGAGCTGTTTTTT.

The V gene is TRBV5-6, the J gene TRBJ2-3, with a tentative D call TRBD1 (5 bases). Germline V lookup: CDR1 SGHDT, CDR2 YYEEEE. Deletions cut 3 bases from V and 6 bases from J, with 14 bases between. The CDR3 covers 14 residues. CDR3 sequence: CASSSSTGTDTQYF. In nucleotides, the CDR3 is TGTGCCAGCAGCTCCAGCACAGGTACGGATACGCAGTATTTT.

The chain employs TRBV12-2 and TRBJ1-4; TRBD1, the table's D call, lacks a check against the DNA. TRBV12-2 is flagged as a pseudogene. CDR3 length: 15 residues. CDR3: CASRLEGQFNEKLFF. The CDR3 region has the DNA TGTGCAAGTCGCTTAGAGGGACAGTTTAATGAAAAACTGTTTTTT.